The present T cell receptor (beta chain) was sequenced within a study of cytomegalovirus exposure and HLA in healthy donors. Study-wide results and limits: TCR beta chain V- and J-gene trimming was linked, in a later analysis, to a missense variant in DCLRE1C. Some TCR beta chains (around 160 of them) were listed as cytomegalovirus-associated.

The PCR ran on 60 Vbeta and 13 Jbeta primers. Clones were read by immunoSEQ multiplex PCR, and TCRdb kept only the in-frame ones, dropping some. The table shows around 130,000 clones, with roughly 8.3% occurring only once. The CDR3 runs 15 residues. The germline CDR1 and CDR2 sequences are MNHEY and SVGAGI. V lost 0 bases and J 0 bases, leaving 7 bases between the germline ends. As concerns this clone: The antigen is undetermined. Different DNA sequences within this sample yield the same CDR3.

The rearrangement joins TRBV6-5 to TRBJ2-3; possible D gene TRBD2, 6 bases. This sequence was found in a man aged 40-49 years in good health and CMV-seronegative. Sequences were obtained from PBMCs. The CDR3 DNA reads TGTGCCAGCAGTTACTCGGCGGGAAGCACAGATACGCAGTATTTT. Protein: CASSYSAGSTDTQYF.